This entry lists 16 T cell receptor beta chains sequenced from one sample in a study of somatic mutations in cytotoxic T cells in rheumatoid arthritis. Assay used: immunoSEQ multiplex PCR; TCRdb lists only in-frame clones, some missing. This table holds 15,000 or so clones, 72% found once. Sequencing was performed on CD8+ T cells sorted from blood. Every receptor here comes from an adult with rheumatoid arthritis.

This chain connects TRBV9 to TRBJ1-2; D is possibly TRBD1 (6 bases). In germline, CDR1 is SGDLS, CDR2 YYNGEE. The CDR3 sequence is 15 residues long. Trimming stripped 0 bases from V and 4 bases from J, with 13 bases between. CDR3 amino acids: CASSVEGGAVYGYTF. In DNA form, the CDR3 reads TGTGCCAGCAGCGTAGAAGGGGGGGCAGTCTATGGCTACACCTTC.

CDR3 in amino acids: CASKGASQETQYF. CDR3 DNA: TGTGCCAGCAAAGGGGCTAGCCAAGAGACCCAGTACTTC. The J gene is TRBJ2-5, the V gene TRBV6-5, with D possibly matching TRBD1 (5 bases). The germline V gene has CDR1 MNHEY and CDR2 SVGAGI. The CDR3 runs 13 residues. Trimming cost V 7 bases and J 1 base, with 10 bases left between them.

The chain recombines TRBV4-1 with TRBJ1-5; D is unclear. Germline loops: CDR1 MGHRA, CDR2 YSYEKL. V shed 1 base and J shed 6 bases, with 10 bases lying between them. This CDR3 has 14 amino acids. CDR3 nucleotides: TGCGCCAGCAGCCAAGGGCCTACTAGTCAGCCCCAGCATTTT. Protein sequence: CASSQGPTSQPQHF.

V usage is TRBV18 and J usage is TRBJ2-1; D possibly corresponds to TRBD2 (5 bases). The germline gives CDR1 KGHSH, CDR2 LQKENI. The ends were cut back, 6 bases at V and 11 bases at J, with 11 bases in the middle. The CDR3 is 11 residues long. This CDR3 reads CASSRPGKQFF. DNA of the CDR3: TGTGCCAGCTCCCGTCCGGGGAAGCAGTTCTTC.

About this clone: Other nucleotide sequences in the sample specify the same CDR3. This sequence joins TRBV7-9 and TRBJ1-2; D is perhaps TRBD1 (5 bases). The V gene's germline CDR1 is SEHNR and CDR2 FQNEAQ (reference sequence). V was shortened by 1 base and J by 4 bases, with 7 bases between the two germline ends. This CDR3 is 13 amino acids long. For the CDR3, the DNA is TGTGCCAGCAGCTTAGAGGGGTTCTATGGCTACACCTTC. Encoded protein: CASSLEGFYGYTF.

This rearrangement joins TRBV29-1 to TRBJ2-1, with 10 nucleotides matching TRBD2. V shed 6 bases, J shed 4 bases, and the junction held 3 bases outside the gene matches. The CDR3 runs 13 residues. Germline lookup yields CDR1 SQVTM and CDR2 ANQGSEA. CDR3 sequence: CSVERGGYNEQFF. CDR3 DNA sequence: TGCAGCGTGGAGCGGGGGGGTTACAATGAGCAGTTCTTC.

V usage is TRBV9 and J usage is TRBJ2-1; D is perhaps TRBD2 (7 bases). Germline CDR1 reads SGDLS; CDR2 reads YYNGEE. V lost 4 bases, J lost 4 bases, and 15 bases lay in between. CDR3 length: 15 residues. The CDR3 here is CASSSGEGGYNEQFF. In DNA form, the CDR3 reads TGTGCCAGCAGCTCCGGGGAGGGGGGGTACAATGAGCAGTTCTTC. Variable domain in full (rest from reference TRBV9 and TRBJ2-1): DSGVTQTPKHLITATGQRVTLRCSPRSGDLSVYWYQQSLDQGLQFLIQYYNGEERAKGNILERFSAQQFPDLHSELNLSSLELGDSALYFCASSSGEGGYNEQFFGPGTRLTVL.

The V and J genes are TRBV6-5 and TRBJ2-7, with 10 bases fitting TRBD1. This CDR3 spans 15 amino acids. Unmatched junction bases numbered 3, after V lost 4 bases and J lost 0 bases. Germline CDR1 and CDR2: MNHEY and SVGAGI. The CDR3, as DNA: TGTGCCAGCAGTTTTGACAGGGGGCCCTCCTACGAGCAGTACTTC. Amino acids: CASSFDRGPSYEQYF.

This clone appeared once. The chain has TRBV4-2 and TRBJ2-3; D not resolved. With 1 base removed from V and 2 bases from J, the gap between germline ends came to 7 bases. This CDR3 has 14 amino acids. The germline V gene encodes CDR1 LGHNA and CDR2 YNFKEQ. CDR3 protein: CASSQGTVTDTQYF. The CDR3 DNA is TGTGCCAGCAGCCAAGGGACCGTCACAGATACGCAGTATTTT.

This clone was detected a few times. The V gene is TRBV5-4, the J gene TRBJ1-1; 7 positions match TRBD1. The V and J ends lost 5 bases and 6 bases, in that order; junction bases with no gene match: 7. The CDR3 has 13 amino acids. CDR1 and CDR2 (germline): SGHNT, YYREEE (reference sequence). DNA for the CDR3: TGTGCCAGCAGACAAACAGGGGTCGCTGAAGCTTTCTTT. Translating it yields CASRQTGVAEAFF.

The chain combines TRBV10-2 with TRBJ2-1, with D maybe TRBD2 (7 bases). The germline V gene has CDR1 WSHSY and CDR2 SAAADI. V lost 0 bases, J lost 8 bases, and 11 bases lay in between. The CDR3 length is 14 residues. The CDR3 protein is CASSESGRGDEQFF. The DNA for the CDR3 is TGCGCCAGCAGTGAGTCTGGGAGGGGGGATGAGCAGTTCTTC.

The genes are TRBV5-1 and TRBJ1-1, with D possibly TRBD1 on 5 matching bases. The V end lost 4 bases, the J end lost 0 bases, and 25 bases lay between the germline ends. This CDR3 is built from 19 residues. Germline V gene sequence: CDR1 SGHRS, CDR2 YFSETQ. In nucleotides, the CDR3 is TGCGCCAGCAGCATGAATGGGTGGGCTTTTAGGGGCATGAACACTGAAGCTTTCTTT. Translation: CASSMNGWAFRGMNTEAFF.

This clone has just a few counts. The rearrangement joins TRBV27 to TRBJ2-5; 8 positions match TRBD1. Trimming cost V 5 bases and J 8 bases; bases outside gene matches: 10. There are 14 residues in the CDR3. Germline assignment: CDR1 MNHEY and CDR2 SMNVEV (reference sequence). The CDR3 sequence is CASSPSTGGETQYF. CDR3 nucleotide sequence: TGTGCCAGCAGTCCGTCCACAGGGGGTGAAACCCAGTACTTC.

This clone occurred once. The chain joins TRBV9 to TRBJ2-7; 10 nucleotides line up with TRBD1. The CDR3 is made up of 15 amino acids. V was pared by 0 bases and J by 2 bases, with 2 bases of the junction left unmatched. Per germline, CDR1 SGDLS and CDR2 YYNGEE. CDR3 in DNA: TGTGCCAGCAGCGTAGCAGGACAGGGGGCCTACGAGCAGTACTTC. This sequence encodes CASSVAGQGAYEQYF. The complete variable domain, with remaining parts taken from reference TRBV9 and TRBJ2-7, reads DSGVTQTPKHLITATGQRVTLRCSPRSGDLSVYWYQQSLDQGLQFLIQYYNGEERAKGNILERFSAQQFPDLHSELNLSSLELGDSALYFCASSVAGQGAYEQYFGPGTRLTVT.

The chain has TRBV19 and TRBJ2-7, with a tentative D call TRBD1 (6 bases). Germline loops: CDR1 LNHDA, CDR2 SQIVND (reference sequence). The CDR3 consists of 14 residues. Trimming removed 3 bases at V and 6 bases at J, with 15 bases between. The CDR3 DNA reads as TGTGCCAGTAGTATGGGGGCTACAACGGGCGAGCAGTACTTC. Its translation is CASSMGATTGEQYF.

The chain carries TRBV30 and TRBJ1-3; 11 bases align to TRBD1. Looked up from germline, CDR1 is GTSNPN and CDR2 is SVGIG (reference sequence). This CDR3 has 20 residues. V lost 1 base to trimming and J lost 2 bases; unmatched junction nucleotides: 16. The CDR3 region is CAWSGLGTGGIFFPGNTIYF. CDR3 nucleotide sequence: TGTGCCTGGAGTGGCCTCGGGACAGGGGGAATCTTCTTCCCTGGAAACACCATATATTTT.